What follows is one TCR beta chain and its context. Its target is not known. The sample is drawn from a study of T cells expressing NK-cell markers. Study context: Most of the eight sequenced donors were HCMV-seropositive; one was seronegative.

TCRdb processed the 5' RACE reads again and assigns one entry to each CDR3 protein, with no DNA. The ten most abundant clones cover about 4% of a sample with about 260,000 distinct CDR3 sequences. The CDR3 is 16 amino acids. CDR1 and CDR2 from the germline V gene are MDHEN and SYDVKM. The study's findings and limits: For over 5 donors, the dominant NKG2C+ clonotypes made up about 1.0-8% of their CD8+ T cells. Similarly, these clonotypes led the CD3+CD56-NKG2C+ fraction as well in a handful of donors.

This TCR derives from a woman aged 18-69 years in good health. The sequenced material came from blood T cells: a sorted CD56 or NKG2C T cell subset, CD4+ or CD8+ T cells, or bulk PBMC T cells (not recorded which). The rearrangement joins TRBV28 to TRBJ2-3; TCRdb names TRBD2, which stays unverified in the absence of DNA. The CDR3 spells CASRPPSRSLTDTQYF.